This T cell receptor (beta chain) was sequenced during a study of human T cells and chemical hapten exposure. Study as a whole: There were weekly diphenylcyclopropenone doses to the scalp for patients throughout the roughly 24-week study. Cases of alopecia areata, totalis or universalis occurred in a predominantly female patient group.

Unique molecular identifiers were affixed to discrete cDNA molecules within the library. One entry per CDR3 protein results from TCRdb running MiXCR on the RACE reads. Counted here are about 110,000 distinct CDR3 sequences, roughly 11% occurring once; the ten biggest clones make up around 3.6%. The length of the CDR3 is 16 residues. Trimming left V 1 base short and J 1 base short, with 11 bases between. Germline CDR1 and CDR2: SGHTA and FQGNSA. This clonotype appeared a few times. The time point: patch test 1, 2 weeks after DPC sensitization. Treatment specified: therapeutic diphenylcyclopropenone sensitization with weekly scalp DPC.

The TCR was taken from a middle-aged woman with alopecia areata. Some clones in this sample may be carry-over from other donors' samples. Material: whole blood, obtained in connection with sensitization to the hapten diphenylcyclopropenone (DPC). The rearrangement uses TRBV7-2 and TRBJ2-1; D gene unclear. CDR3 region: CASSLVGSKSYNEQFF. For the CDR3, the DNA is TGTGCCAGCAGCTTAGTGGGCAGTAAGTCCTACAATGAGCAGTTCTTC.